This T cell receptor (beta chain) was sequenced during a study of tumor-infiltrating lymphocytes in primary liver carcinoma. Remarks on this clonotype: One end of the junction fails to match germline, which may point to a read error.

CDR1 is LGHNA, CDR2 YNFKEQ, per germline. This CDR3 is 16 amino acids long. Making TCR beta cDNA involved around 520 ng total RNA and a constant-region primer. Three-round nested multiplex PCR performed with slightly modified ARM-PCR produced the TCR beta libraries. Researchers ran the first two PCR rounds for about 11 cycles each with TRBV1-TRBV30 forward primers and a C-beta reverse primer. TCRdb redid the calling of the multiplex PCR reads with MiXCR, one entry per CDR3 protein. Altogether tens of thousands of distinct CDR3 sequences are present, about three quarters being singletons, with the ten largest covering 30% to 40%. Co-extracted RNA and DNA came from roughly 20-30 mg of unsorted bulk tissue.

Sequences were obtained from liver tumor tissue from sampling region 4. Subset here: tumor region T4, right-lateral pole. This clonotype was obtained from a man aged 35 to 55 with primary liver carcinoma and hepatitis B virus infection. This chain connects TRBV4-2 to TRBJ2-6, with a weak D call TRBD1 (6 bases). CDR3 residues: CASSQDPVSGGNVMTF. The CDR3 region has the DNA TGTGCCAGCAGCCAAGATCCGGTCTCTGGGGGCAACGTCATGACTTTC.